These T cell receptor beta chains were read from a single sample in a study of molecular identifiers for immune sequencing clone quantification. TCRdb ran MiXCR on the PCR reads and lists one entry per CDR3 protein. The data contain hundreds of thousands of distinct CDR3 sequences, roughly 23% of them singletons. Material: naive CD8+ T cells from blood, with Jurkat cell RNA spiked in. These receptors originate from a human donor in good health. Some libraries in this study had Jurkat cell RNA spiked in. Each CDR3 is given without its conserved first and last residue. Fields, in order: V gene, CDR3 protein.

V gene: TRBV7-6
CDR3 protein: ASSSPQGVYQETQY

V gene: TRBV4-2
CDR3 protein: ASSQEMGLLGYNEQF

V gene: TRBV5-4
CDR3 protein: ASSSATDRSSTDTQY

V gene: TRBV28
CDR3 protein: ASQDRMNTEAF

V gene: TRBV4-1
CDR3 protein: AGSRDRGRETQY

V gene: TRBV27
CDR3 protein: VGSFRREPSTDTQY

V gene: TRBV7-6
CDR3 protein: ASTLLGQDLYNEQF

V gene: TRBV2
CDR3 protein: VVDPDREGRNYEQY

V gene: TRBV27
CDR3 protein: ASHIPGSPLH

V gene: TRBV6-2/TRBV6-3
CDR3 protein: ASSYALRDYQVVQPQH